This TCR beta chain was obtained from a study of tumor and adjacent non-tumor tissue in lung cancer. Three rounds of nested PCR, following a modified ARM-PCR protocol, produced the TCRbeta library. TCRdb re-derived calls from the multiplex PCR reads in MiXCR, one entry per CDR3 protein. Of 50,000 to 70,000 distinct CDR3 sequences listed, over 60% were seen once; the top ten hold around 29%. With respect to this clonotype: The junction departs from germline at one end; a sequencing error may be responsible.

No cell sorting was done before RNA was extracted from the tissue. The normal lung tissue was taken more than 3 cm from the tumor edge. The CDR3 length is 16 residues. Germline V CDR1 and CDR2: MDHEN, SYDVKM. The chain joins TRBV28 to TRBJ2-7; weak D call: TRBD1 (5 bases). The sequence was collected from a man between 65 and 85 years old with non-small cell lung cancer. Sequenced: distant non-tumor lung tissue. CDR3 protein: CVSSPGLGGAIYGQYF. Here the CDR3 DNA reads TGTGTCAGCAGTCCGGGTCTGGGTGGGGCGATCTACGGGCAGTACTTC.